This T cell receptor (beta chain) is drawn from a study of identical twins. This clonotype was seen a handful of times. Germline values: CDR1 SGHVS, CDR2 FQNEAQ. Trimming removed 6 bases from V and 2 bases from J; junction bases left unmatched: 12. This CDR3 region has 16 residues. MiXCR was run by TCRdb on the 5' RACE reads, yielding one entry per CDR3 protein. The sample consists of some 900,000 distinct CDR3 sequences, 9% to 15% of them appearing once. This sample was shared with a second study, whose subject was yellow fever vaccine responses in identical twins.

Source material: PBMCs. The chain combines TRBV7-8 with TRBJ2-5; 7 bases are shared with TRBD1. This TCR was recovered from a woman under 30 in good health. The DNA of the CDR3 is TGTGCCAGCAGTTTACGTGACAGGGTAGTTCAAGAGACCCAGTACTTC. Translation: CASSLRDRVVQETQYF.